The 10 T cell receptor beta chains below come from one sample, sequenced in a study of cytomegalovirus exposure and HLA in healthy donors. Primers: 60 Vbeta forward and 13 Jbeta reverse. Profiling relied on immunoSEQ multiplex PCR, and the TCRdb table lists in-frame clones only, not all of them. This sample has approximately 59,000 clones; less than 70% occur once, and the top ten carry about 3%. Sequencing used PBMCs. These receptors originate from a man under 40 in good health and CMV-seronegative.

The CDR3 sequence is CASSYGNTIYF. The CDR3 bases are TGTGCCAGCAGTTATGGAAACACCATATATTTT. The chain joins TRBV5-6 to TRBJ1-3; no clear D gene. Trimming shortened V by 5 bases and J by 3 bases, and 3 bases separated the two germline ends. The CDR3 runs 11 residues. Germline V gene lookup returns CDR1 SGHDT and CDR2 YYEEEE.

This clone was observed a few times. The chain uses TRBV1 and TRBJ2-3; TRBD2 reflects the table's D call only, with no check against the DNA. TRBV1 is annotated as a pseudogene. CDR3 size: 17 residues. CDR3 loop: CTSSQDSGGPSTDTQYF. CDR3 coding DNA: TGCACCAGCAGCCAGGATAGCGGGGGGCCGAGCACAGATACGCAGTATTTT.

The table lists this clone with a few counts. The chain joins TRBV6-6 to TRBJ2-1, with D uncertain. V lost 7 bases and J lost 7, with 14 bases in between. The CDR3 totals 13 residues. The germline V gene has CDR1 MNHNY and CDR2 SVGAGI (reference sequence). The CDR3 here is CASTKRTTNEQFF. The DNA for the CDR3 is TGTGCCAGCACAAAGCGCACCACTAATGAGCAGTTCTTC.

About this clone itself: An end of the junction does not agree with germline; a read error may underlie this. This chain joins TRBV9 and TRBJ2-5; TRBD1 agrees at 8 bases. CDR1 is SGDLS and CDR2 is YYNGEE in the germline V gene. The CDR3 loop spans 16 amino acids. The CDR3 DNA is TGTGCCAGCAGCACGGGGGACAGGCCTCACCAGGAGACCCAGTACTTC. It yields the protein CASSTGDRPHQETQYF.

The chain carries TRBV5-1 and TRBJ2-7; 9 bases line up with TRBD2. J lost 3 bases, V lost 5 bases, and 3 bases had no gene match. Germline V gene data show CDR1 as SGHRS and CDR2 as YFSETQ. The CDR3 length is 13 residues. DNA of the CDR3: TGCGCCAGCAGTCGCGGGGGGGTCTACGAGCAGTACTTC. This encodes CASSRGGVYEQYF.

The chain links TRBV27 to TRBJ1-6; no reliable D call. Germline V gene data show CDR1 as MNHEY and CDR2 as SMNVEV (reference sequence). The CDR3 consists of 12 residues. The germline V and J ends were trimmed by 2 bases and 9 bases, with 5 bases remaining between them. The CDR3 loop reads CASSLGSSPLHF. The CDR3, as DNA: TGTGCCAGCAGTTTAGGGAGTTCACCCCTCCACTTT.

About this clone: The final CDR3 position lacks the conserved phenylalanine or tryptophan, pointing to a likely read error. The chain uses TRBV5-4 and TRBJ1-4, with D hard to call. V was pared by 1 base and J by 8 bases, with 24 bases between. CDR3 size: 18 residues. From germline, CDR1 is SGHNT and CDR2 YYREEE (reference sequence). Here the CDR3 reads CASSLRTTDYILREKLFV. CDR3 nucleotide sequence: TGTGCCAGCAGCTTGAGAACCACGGACTATATACTTAGGGAAAAACTGTTTGTT.

This clone showed up just a few times. The chain joins TRBV7-2 to TRBJ2-1, with a tentative D call TRBD1 (6 bases). This CDR3 contains 13 residues. Germline V gives CDR1 SGHTA, CDR2 FQGNSA. V shed 3 bases and J shed 6 bases, with 9 bases lying between them. CDR3 sequence reads: CASSFGTTNEQFF. For the CDR3, the DNA is TGTGCCAGCAGCTTCGGGACAACCAATGAGCAGTTCTTC.

The CDR3 region has the DNA TGTGCCAGCAGTGGTATTGCGGAGACCCAGTACTTC. Translating gives CASSGIAETQYF. The gene calls are TRBV2 and TRBJ2-5; no clear D. The length of the CDR3 is 12 residues. Trimming took 4 bases from V and 5 from J, leaving 8 bases between them. Germline CDR1 reads SNHLY; CDR2 reads FYNNEI.

This chain links TRBV7-9 with TRBJ1-4; D gene uncertain. The CDR3 totals 16 residues. In germline, CDR1 is SEHNR, CDR2 FQNEAQ (reference sequence). The germline V and J ends were trimmed by 5 bases and 0 bases, with 13 bases remaining between them. CDR3 residues: CASSNTETSTNEKLFF. For the CDR3, the DNA is TGTGCCAGCAGCAATACTGAGACTTCAACTAATGAAAAACTGTTTTTT.